This T cell receptor beta chain was captured by sequencing in a study of blood T cell repertoires in COVID-19. As processed by the authors: Amplification with reference gene primers provided the estimates of nucleated cell counts. TCRdb's table, derived via immunoSEQ multiplex PCR, lists solely in-frame clones and lacks some. V and J calls and clone size are given by that table; D and trimming were obtained from the DNA. Here the sample spans tens of thousands of clones, over 75% being singletons. V shed 4 bases, J shed 5 bases, and the junction held 6 bases outside the gene matches. Germline CDR1 SGHTA, CDR2 FQGNSA. CDR3 size: 14 residues.

The sequenced sample consisted of peripheral blood. The source is a human donor in a cohort sampled during active COVID-19. This chain connects TRBV7-2 to TRBJ2-5; 8 nucleotides match TRBD1. The CDR3 bases are TGTGCCAGCAGCTCCTCAGGGGGCGGGGAGACCCAGTACTTC. Translated, it gives CASSSSGGGETQYF.